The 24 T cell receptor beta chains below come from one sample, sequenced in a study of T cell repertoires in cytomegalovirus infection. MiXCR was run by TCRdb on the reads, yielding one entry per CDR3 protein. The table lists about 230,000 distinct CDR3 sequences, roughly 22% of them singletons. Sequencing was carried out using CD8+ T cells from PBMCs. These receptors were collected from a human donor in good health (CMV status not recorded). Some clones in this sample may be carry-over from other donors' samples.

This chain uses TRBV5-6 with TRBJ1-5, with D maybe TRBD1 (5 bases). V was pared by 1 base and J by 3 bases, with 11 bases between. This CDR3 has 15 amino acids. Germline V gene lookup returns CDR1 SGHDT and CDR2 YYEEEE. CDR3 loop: CASSLWGNANQPQHF. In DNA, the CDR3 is TGTGCCAGCAGCTTGTGGGGGAACGCCAATCAGCCCCAGCATTTT.

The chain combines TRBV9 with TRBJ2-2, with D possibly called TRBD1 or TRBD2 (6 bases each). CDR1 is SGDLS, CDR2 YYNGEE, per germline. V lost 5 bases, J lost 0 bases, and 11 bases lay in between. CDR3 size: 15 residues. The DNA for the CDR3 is TGTGCCAGCAGTCTGGGGGGCGCGAACACCGGGGAGCTGTTTTTT. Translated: CASSLGGANTGELFF.

The CDR3 DNA reads TGTGCCAGCAGCCAGGGACAGGGAGCAGAGACCCAGTACTTC. It yields the protein CASSQGQGAETQYF. The V and J genes are TRBV5-6 and TRBJ2-5; 9 bases are shared with TRBD1. The junction had 5 bases not matched to a gene; V was cut back by 4 bases and J by 4 bases. The germline CDR1 and CDR2 sequences are SGHDT and YYEEEE. The CDR3 length is 14 residues.

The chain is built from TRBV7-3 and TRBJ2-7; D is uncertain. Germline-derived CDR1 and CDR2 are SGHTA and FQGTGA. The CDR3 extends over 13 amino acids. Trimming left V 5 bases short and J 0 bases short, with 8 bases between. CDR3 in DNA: TGTGCCAGCAGCCGTCAATACTCCTACGAGCAGTACTTC. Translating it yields CASSRQYSYEQYF.

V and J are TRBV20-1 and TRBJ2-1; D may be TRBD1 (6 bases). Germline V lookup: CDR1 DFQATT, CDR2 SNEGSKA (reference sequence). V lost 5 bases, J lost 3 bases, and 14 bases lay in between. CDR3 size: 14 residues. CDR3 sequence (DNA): TGCAGTGCTCCCGTGGGGGCCTTCTACAATGAGCAGTTCTTC. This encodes CSAPVGAFYNEQFF.

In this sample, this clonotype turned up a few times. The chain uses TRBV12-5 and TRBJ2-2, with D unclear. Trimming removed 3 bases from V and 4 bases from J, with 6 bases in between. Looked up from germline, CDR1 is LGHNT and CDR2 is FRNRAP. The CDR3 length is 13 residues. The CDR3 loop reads CASGFVGTGELFF. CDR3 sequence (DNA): TGTGCTAGTGGTTTCGTTGGCACCGGGGAGCTGTTTTTT. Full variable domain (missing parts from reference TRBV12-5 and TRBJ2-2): DARVTQTPRHKVTEMGQEVTMRCQPILGHNTVFWYRQTMMQGLELLAYFRNRAPLDDSGMPKDRFSAEMPDATLATLKIQPSEPRDSAVYFCASGFVGTGELFFGEGSRLTVL.

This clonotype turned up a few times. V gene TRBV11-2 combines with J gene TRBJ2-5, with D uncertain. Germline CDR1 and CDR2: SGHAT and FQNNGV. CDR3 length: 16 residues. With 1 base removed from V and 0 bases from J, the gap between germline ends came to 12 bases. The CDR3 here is CASSLVVRAYQETQYF. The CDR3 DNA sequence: TGTGCCAGCAGCTTAGTGGTCCGGGCTTACCAAGAGACCCAGTACTTC.

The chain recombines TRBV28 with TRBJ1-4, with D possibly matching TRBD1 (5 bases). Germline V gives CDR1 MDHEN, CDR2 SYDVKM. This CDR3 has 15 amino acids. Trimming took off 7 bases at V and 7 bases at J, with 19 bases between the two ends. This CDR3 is CASNSGGSTAEKLFF. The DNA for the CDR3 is TGTGCCAGCAACTCGGGGGGGAGCACGGCTGAAAAACTGTTTTTT. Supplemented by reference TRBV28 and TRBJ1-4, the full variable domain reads DVKVTQSSRYLVKRTGEKVFLECVQDMDHENMFWYRQDPGLGLRLIYFSYDVKMKEKGDIPEGYSVSREKKERFSLILESASTNQTSMYLCASNSGGSTAEKLFFGSGTQLSVL.

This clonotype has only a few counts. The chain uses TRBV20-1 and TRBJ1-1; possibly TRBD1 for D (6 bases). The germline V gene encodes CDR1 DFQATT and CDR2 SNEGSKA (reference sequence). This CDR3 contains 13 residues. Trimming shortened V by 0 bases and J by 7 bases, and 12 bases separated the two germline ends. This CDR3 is CSAREARGGEAFF. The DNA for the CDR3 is TGCAGTGCTAGAGAGGCCAGAGGGGGTGAAGCTTTCTTT.

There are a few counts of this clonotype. In nucleotides, the CDR3 is TGTGCCAGCAGCACCGGACAGGGGGTGGACGAGCAGTACTTC. It is translated as CASSTGQGVDEQYF. This chain connects TRBV7-9 to TRBJ2-7; the match to TRBD1 covers 10 bases. J was trimmed by 5 bases and V by 5 bases; bases with no gene match: 6. CDR1 is SEHNR and CDR2 is FQNEAQ in the germline V gene (reference sequence). This CDR3 is 14 amino acids long.

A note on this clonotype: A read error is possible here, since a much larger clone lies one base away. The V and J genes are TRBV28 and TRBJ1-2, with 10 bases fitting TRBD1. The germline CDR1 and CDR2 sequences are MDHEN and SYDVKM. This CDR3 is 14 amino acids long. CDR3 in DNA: TGTGTCAGCAGCCCGGGGACAGGGGAAGGTGGCTACACCTTC. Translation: CVSSPGTGEGGYTF.

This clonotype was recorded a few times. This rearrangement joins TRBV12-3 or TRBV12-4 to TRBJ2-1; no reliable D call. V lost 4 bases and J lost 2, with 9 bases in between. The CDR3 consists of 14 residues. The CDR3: CASSSGPTYNEQFF. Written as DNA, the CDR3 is TGTGCCAGCAGTTCTGGCCCAACCTACAATGAGCAGTTCTTC.

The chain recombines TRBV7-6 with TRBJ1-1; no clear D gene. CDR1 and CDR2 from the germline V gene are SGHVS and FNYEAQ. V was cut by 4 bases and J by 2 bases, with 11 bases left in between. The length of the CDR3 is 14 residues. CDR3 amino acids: CASSSGGPNTEAFF. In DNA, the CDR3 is TGTGCCAGCAGCTCAGGCGGGCCTAACACTGAAGCTTTCTTT.

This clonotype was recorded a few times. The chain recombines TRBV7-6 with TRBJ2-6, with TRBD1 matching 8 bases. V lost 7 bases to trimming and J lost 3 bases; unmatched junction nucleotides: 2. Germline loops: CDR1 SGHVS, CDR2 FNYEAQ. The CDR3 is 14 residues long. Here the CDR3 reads CASTDRDGANVLTF. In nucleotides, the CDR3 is TGTGCCAGCACGGACAGGGATGGGGCCAACGTCCTGACTTTC.

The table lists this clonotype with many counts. In DNA, the CDR3 is TGCAGCGTTGAAGGACAGGGGCTCCACTCTGGAAACACCATATATTTT. Amino acids: CSVEGQGLHSGNTIYF. This chain joins TRBV29-1 and TRBJ1-3; 8 bases map to TRBD1. CDR3 length: 16 amino acids. Germline CDR1 and CDR2: SQVTM and ANQGSEA. The ends lost 1 base at V and 0 bases at J; junction bases unmatched: 5.

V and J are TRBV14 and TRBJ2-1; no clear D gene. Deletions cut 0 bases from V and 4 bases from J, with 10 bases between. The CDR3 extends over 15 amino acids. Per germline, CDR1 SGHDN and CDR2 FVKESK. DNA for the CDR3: TGTGCCAGCAGCCAAGAGGAACAGTTGTACAATGAGCAGTTCTTC. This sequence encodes CASSQEEQLYNEQFF. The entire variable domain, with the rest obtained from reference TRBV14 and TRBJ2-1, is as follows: EAGVTQFPSHSVIEKGQTVTLRCDPISGHDNLYWYRRVMGKEIKFLLHFVKESKQDESGMPNNRFLAERTGGTYSTLKVQPAELEDSGVYFCASSQEEQLYNEQFFGPGTRLTVL.

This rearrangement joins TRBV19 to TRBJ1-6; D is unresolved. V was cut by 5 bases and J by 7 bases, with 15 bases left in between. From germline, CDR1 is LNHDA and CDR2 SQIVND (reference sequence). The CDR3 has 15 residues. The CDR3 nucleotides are TGTGCCAGTAGTCCCTCGCCAGGAGAAAATTCACCCCTCCACTTT. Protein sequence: CASSPSPGENSPLHF.

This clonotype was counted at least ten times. CDR3 protein: CASSLAQDRHTQYF. CDR3 bases: TGTGCCAGCAGCTTAGCTCAGGACAGGCATACGCAGTATTTT. The chain has TRBV7-9 and TRBJ2-3, with TRBD1 identical over 7 bases. CDR1 is SEHNR and CDR2 is FQNEAQ in the germline V gene (reference sequence). This CDR3 is built from 14 residues. V dropped 0 bases and J dropped 7; count of bases not matched to a gene: 4.

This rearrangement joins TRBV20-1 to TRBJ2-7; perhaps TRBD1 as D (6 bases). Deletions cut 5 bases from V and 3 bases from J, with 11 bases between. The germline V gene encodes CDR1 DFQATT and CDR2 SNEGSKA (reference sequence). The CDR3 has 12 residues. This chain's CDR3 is CSAYIQGYEQYF. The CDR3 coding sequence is TGCAGTGCTTATATACAGGGCTACGAGCAGTACTTC.

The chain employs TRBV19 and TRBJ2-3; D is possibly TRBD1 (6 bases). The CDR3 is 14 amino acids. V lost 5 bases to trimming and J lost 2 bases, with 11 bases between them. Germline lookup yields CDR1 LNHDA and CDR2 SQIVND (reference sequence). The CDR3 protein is CASSEAGVTDTQYF. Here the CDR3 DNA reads TGTGCCAGTAGTGAGGCAGGGGTCACAGATACGCAGTATTTT.

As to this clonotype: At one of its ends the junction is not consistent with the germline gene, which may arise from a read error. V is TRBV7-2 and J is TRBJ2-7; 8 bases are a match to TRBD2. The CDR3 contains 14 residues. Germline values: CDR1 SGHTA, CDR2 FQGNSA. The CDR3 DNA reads TGTGTCAGCAGCTTCGGAGCGGGGGCCCTCGAGCAGTACTTC. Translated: CVSSFGAGALEQYF.

The chain's CDR3 is CASSSPEDRGLYTDTQYF. The CDR3 DNA reads TGTGCCAGCAGTTCGCCGGAGGACAGGGGGTTATACACAGATACGCAGTATTTT. The chain carries TRBV12-3 or TRBV12-4 and TRBJ2-3, with 10 bases identical to TRBD1. V shed 4 bases and J 2 bases; nucleotides not matched to a gene: 12. The CDR3 is made up of 18 amino acids.

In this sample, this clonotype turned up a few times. As DNA, the CDR3 is TGTGCCAGCAGTATCTCCGGGAAGCCGAACACCGGGGAGCTGTTTTTT. Its translation: CASSISGKPNTGELFF. The rearrangement joins TRBV25-1 to TRBJ2-2, with a tentative D call TRBD2 (5 bases). The V end lost 5 bases, the J end lost 0 bases, and 13 bases lay between the germline ends. The germline gives CDR1 MGHDK, CDR2 SYGVNS. The CDR3 totals 16 residues.

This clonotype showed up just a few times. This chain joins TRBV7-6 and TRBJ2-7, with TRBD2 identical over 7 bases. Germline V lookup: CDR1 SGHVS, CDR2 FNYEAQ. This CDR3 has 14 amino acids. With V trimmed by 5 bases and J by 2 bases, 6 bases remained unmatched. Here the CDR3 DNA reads TGTGCCAGCAGCCTCTGGACTAGTCCCTACGAGCAGTACTTC. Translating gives CASSLWTSPYEQYF.